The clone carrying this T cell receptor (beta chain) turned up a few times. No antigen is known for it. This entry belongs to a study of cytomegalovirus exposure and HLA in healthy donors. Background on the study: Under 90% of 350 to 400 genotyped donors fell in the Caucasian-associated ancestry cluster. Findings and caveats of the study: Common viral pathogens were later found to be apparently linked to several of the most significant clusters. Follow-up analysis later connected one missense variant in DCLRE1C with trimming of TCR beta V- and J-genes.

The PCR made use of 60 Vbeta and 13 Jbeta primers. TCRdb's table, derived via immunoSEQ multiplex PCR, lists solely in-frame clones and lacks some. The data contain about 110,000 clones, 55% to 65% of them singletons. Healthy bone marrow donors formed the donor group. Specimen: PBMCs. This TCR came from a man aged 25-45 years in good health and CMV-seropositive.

CDR3 coding DNA: TGTGCCAGCAGCTTAGCGTCGGAGGGAAATGAAAAACTGTTTTTT. Protein product: CASSLASEGNEKLFF. This chain connects TRBV7-9 to TRBJ1-4, with D uncertain. Per germline, CDR1 SEHNR and CDR2 FQNEAQ (reference sequence). There are 15 residues in the CDR3. The V gene lost 0 bases and the J gene lost 5 bases, with 10 bases spanning the gap.